The 18 T cell receptor beta chains reported below all come from one sample, sequenced in a study of T cell responses to AZD1222 COVID-19 vaccine. Profiling relied on immunoSEQ multiplex PCR, and the TCRdb table lists in-frame clones only, not all of them. The data show approximately 100,000 clones, nearly 90% seen once. The sample here was peripheral blood, taken 28 days after the second AZD1222 dose. These receptor sequences come from an adult who received the AZD1222 COVID-19 vaccine.

The J gene is TRBJ1-4, the V gene TRBV10-2; TRBD1 aligns across 7 bases. The germline V gene has CDR1 WSHSY and CDR2 SAAADI. CDR3 length: 14 residues. V lost 6 bases to trimming and J lost 13 bases; unmatched junction nucleotides: 14. This CDR3 is CASSRDSREAGLFF. The CDR3 DNA reads as TGCGCCAGCAGCAGGGACAGTCGGGAGGCGGGACTGTTTTTT.

The J gene is TRBJ1-2, the V gene TRBV24-1, with TRBD1 identical over 9 bases. J lost 3 bases, V lost 7 bases, and 8 bases had no gene match. CDR1 and CDR2 (germline): KGHDR, SFDVKD. This CDR3 spans 15 amino acids. CDR3 sequence (DNA): TGTGCCACCAGATCCACGGGACAGGGTGACTATGGCTACACCTTC. Protein sequence: CATRSTGQGDYGYTF.

The rearrangement joins TRBV4-2 to TRBJ2-6; D not resolved. Germline-derived CDR1 and CDR2 are LGHNA and YNFKEQ. V was cut by 3 bases and J by 3 bases, with 9 bases left in between. The CDR3 is 15 amino acids. The CDR3 coding sequence is TGTGCCAGCAGCCAGGACCGCAGTGGGGCCAACGTCCTGACTTTC. This gives the protein CASSQDRSGANVLTF.

The chain couples TRBV30 to TRBJ2-7; tentatively, D is TRBD2 (5 bases). This CDR3 contains 14 residues. CDR1 and CDR2 (germline): GTSNPN, SVGIG (reference sequence). V was clipped by 3 bases and J by 3 bases, with 15 bases between them. CDR3: CAWSGVGILYEQYF. CDR3 nucleotides: TGTGCCTGGAGCGGGGTAGGGATACTCTACGAGCAGTACTTC.

This rearrangement joins TRBV3-1 (or the pseudogene TRBV3-2) to TRBJ1-2; D is undetermined. Germline CDR1 reads LGHDT; CDR2 reads YNNKEL (reference sequence). The CDR3 sequence is 13 residues long. V gave up 0 bases and J gave up 8 bases, with 10 bases separating them. As DNA, the CDR3 is TGTGCCAGCAGCCAAGAGGAGGCGGGCGGCTACACCTTC. This encodes CASSQEEAGGYTF.

This sequence joins TRBV27 and TRBJ2-1, with D tentatively TRBD2 (6 bases). V lost 6 bases, J lost 5 bases, and 14 bases lay in between. The CDR3 contains 14 residues. CDR1 and CDR2 from the germline V gene are MNHEY and SMNVEV (reference sequence). The CDR3 nucleotides read TGTGCCAGCAGGCCGGGACTCACTAACAATGAGCAGTTCTTC. Its translation is CASRPGLTNNEQFF.

J is TRBJ2-2 and V is TRBV29-1, with TRBD1 matching 7 bases. V lost 7 bases and J lost 8; bases outside the gene matches: 10. Germline CDR1 reads SQVTM; CDR2 reads ANQGSEA. This CDR3 contains 13 residues. The CDR3 DNA sequence: TGCAGCGCTGAGACAGGGTGGGAAGGGGAGCTGTTTTTT. Residues: CSAETGWEGELFF.

The gene calls are TRBV7-6 and TRBJ1-1; D is uncertain. The germline CDR1 and CDR2 sequences are SGHVS and FNYEAQ. There are 14 residues in the CDR3. Trimming pared 1 base from V and 4 bases from J, leaving 10 bases between. CDR3 loop: CASSLDGEGTEAFF. In DNA form, the CDR3 reads TGTGCCAGCAGCTTAGACGGGGAGGGCACTGAAGCTTTCTTT.

This clone appeared a few times. The chain recombines TRBV30 with TRBJ1-2; TRBD1 aligns across 8 bases. The germline CDR1 and CDR2 sequences are GTSNPN and SVGIG (reference sequence). The CDR3 is 16 residues long. The V segment lost 3 bases and the J segment 9 bases; nucleotides outside the gene matches: 18. The CDR3 loop is CAWRGTYNRGIRSYTF. The CDR3 nucleotides are TGTGCCTGGAGAGGAACCTATAACAGGGGGATTCGTAGCTACACCTTC.

The chain is built from TRBV28 and TRBJ2-7; D possibly corresponds to TRBD2 (6 bases). The CDR3 contains 13 residues. V was pared by 2 bases and J by 3 bases, with 8 bases between. Germline V gene lookup returns CDR1 MDHEN and CDR2 SYDVKM. CDR3 sequence: CASSLRLGYEQYF. CDR3 DNA sequence: TGTGCCAGCAGTTTACGACTAGGCTACGAGCAGTACTTC. Full variable domain (missing parts from reference TRBV28 and TRBJ2-7): DVKVTQSSRYLVKRTGEKVFLECVQDMDHENMFWYRQDPGLGLRLIYFSYDVKMKEKGDIPEGYSVSREKKERFSLILESASTNQTSMYLCASSLRLGYEQYFGPGTRLTVT.

This sequence joins TRBV28 and TRBJ1-4; TRBD1 is a possible D gene (6 bases). V was pared by 5 bases and J by 0 bases, with 16 bases between. CDR3 size: 17 residues. CDR1 MDHEN and CDR2 SYDVKM come from the germline V gene. CDR3 protein: CASSLRQVFSTNEKLFF. The CDR3 DNA reads TGTGCCAGCAGTCTGAGACAGGTCTTCTCAACTAATGAAAAACTGTTTTTT. Filled out from reference TRBV28 and TRBJ1-4, the complete variable domain reads DVKVTQSSRYLVKRTGEKVFLECVQDMDHENMFWYRQDPGLGLRLIYFSYDVKMKEKGDIPEGYSVSREKKERFSLILESASTNQTSMYLCASSLRQVFSTNEKLFFGSGTQLSVL.

The chain has TRBV2 and TRBJ1-5; the D gene is possibly TRBD1 (6 bases). The V end was cut by 6 bases, the J end by 0 bases, with 12 bases between. Germline V gene data show CDR1 as SNHLY and CDR2 as FYNNEI. The CDR3 is made up of 15 amino acids. CDR3 residues: CASRPGTSSNQPQHF. The CDR3 DNA sequence: TGTGCCAGCAGGCCCGGGACAAGTAGCAATCAGCCCCAGCATTTT.

CDR3 region: CASSQSITQGSTDTQYF. The CDR3 DNA sequence: TGTGCCAGCAGCCAAAGTATCACGCAGGGGAGCACAGATACGCAGTATTTT. The chain is built from TRBV4-2 and TRBJ2-3; D is perhaps TRBD1 (6 bases). Germline loops: CDR1 LGHNA, CDR2 YNFKEQ. V shed 2 bases and J shed 0 bases, with 15 bases lying between them. This CDR3 is 17 amino acids long.

This clone was counted only a few times. This chain uses TRBV10-3 with TRBJ2-3; D unresolved. The CDR3 has 16 amino acids. Germline V gives CDR1 ENHRY, CDR2 SYGVKD. The germline V and J ends were trimmed by 6 bases and 1 base, with 17 bases remaining between them. The CDR3 DNA follows: TGTGCCATCAGGCCGGTGGAGTTCTTTCGCACAGATACGCAGTATTTT. Its translation is CAIRPVEFFRTDTQYF.

The chain combines TRBV5-1 with TRBJ2-1; the D gene is possibly TRBD1 (7 bases). CDR1 and CDR2 (germline): SGHRS, YFSETQ. The V end lost 7 bases, the J end lost 0 bases, and 17 bases lay between the germline ends. The CDR3 is 16 residues long. The CDR3 loop is CASSWGDRGSYNEQFF. The CDR3 bases are TGCGCCAGCTCCTGGGGGGACAGAGGCTCCTACAATGAGCAGTTCTTC.

The rearrangement uses TRBV2 and TRBJ1-1; TRBD1 matches at 8 bases. CDR3 length: 14 amino acids. Germline V lookup: CDR1 SNHLY, CDR2 FYNNEI. V lost 4 bases, J lost 5 bases, and 6 bases stayed unmatched. The CDR3 nucleotides are TGTGCCAGCAGTGGACAGGGGATAGTAACTGAAGCTTTCTTT. This codes for CASSGQGIVTEAFF.

The V and J genes are TRBV28 and TRBJ2-4; no clear D. Per the germline V gene, CDR1 is MDHEN and CDR2 is SYDVKM. Trimming took 3 bases from V and 6 from J, leaving 6 bases between them. The CDR3 has 12 amino acids. The DNA for the CDR3 is TGTGCCAGCAGTTTTAGGACAAACATTCAGTACTTC. As protein: CASSFRTNIQYF.

The chain has TRBV9 and TRBJ2-5, with D tentatively TRBD2 (6 bases). The CDR3 has 13 residues. The V and J ends lost 4 bases and 3 bases respectively, with 10 bases between them. Germline V CDR1 and CDR2: SGDLS, YYNGEE. The CDR3 bases are TGTGCCAGCAGCTCCCCGGGAGAAGAGACCCAGTACTTC. Amino acid sequence: CASSSPGEETQYF. The complete variable domain, with remaining parts taken from reference TRBV9 and TRBJ2-5, reads DSGVTQTPKHLITATGQRVTLRCSPRSGDLSVYWYQQSLDQGLQFLIQYYNGEERAKGNILERFSAQQFPDLHSELNLSSLELGDSALYFCASSSPGEETQYFGPGTRLLVL.